The 18 T cell receptor beta chains below come from one sample, sequenced in a study of T cell responses to AZD1222 COVID-19 vaccine. Assay: immunoSEQ multiplex PCR; the TCRdb copy retains only in-frame clones and omits some. The sample consists of 95,000 to 150,000 clones, less than 95% of them appearing once. Sample: peripheral blood, taken on day 0 of AZD1222 vaccination. The source of these receptors is an adult in good health.

The chain is built from TRBV3-1 (or the pseudogene TRBV3-2) and TRBJ1-3, with D hard to call. V shed 5 bases and J shed 0 bases, with 11 bases lying between them. CDR3 length equals 15 residues. The germline CDR1 and CDR2 sequences are LGHDT and YNNKEL (reference sequence). CDR3 coding DNA: TGTGCCAGCAGCACGACTCCTAGCTCTGGAAACACCATATATTTT. The encoded protein is CASSTTPSSGNTIYF.

V gene TRBV30 combines with J gene TRBJ2-3, with D tentatively TRBD1 (6 bases). Germline lookup yields CDR1 GTSNPN and CDR2 SVGIG (reference sequence). Trimming removed 4 bases at V and 2 bases at J, with 10 bases between. The CDR3 sequence is 13 residues long. CDR3 DNA sequence: TGTGCCTGGAAGGACAGCTACACAGATACGCAGTATTTT. Translating gives CAWKDSYTDTQYF. Together with reference TRBV30 and TRBJ2-3, the CDR3 gives the full variable domain: SQTIHQWPATLVQPVGSPLSLECTVEGTSNPNLYWYRQAAGRGLQLLFYSVGIGQISSEVPQNLSASRPQDRQFILSSKKLLLSDSGFYLCAWKDSYTDTQYFGPGTRLTVL.

This chain connects TRBV5-4 to TRBJ1-4; 10 bases match TRBD1. Germline CDR1 is SGHNT and CDR2 is YYREEE (reference sequence). Germline trimming cut 4 bases from V and 7 bases from J; bases unmatched to any gene: 7. The CDR3 is made up of 15 amino acids. The CDR3 is CASSPSGTGVEKLFF. The CDR3 nucleotides read TGTGCCAGCAGCCCATCCGGGACAGGGGTTGAAAAACTGTTTTTT.

The chain uses TRBV7-8 and TRBJ2-3; 8 nucleotides match TRBD1. CDR3 length: 14 residues. The germline V gene has CDR1 SGHVS and CDR2 FQNEAQ. V was clipped by 5 bases and J by 1 base; unmatched bases: 2. CDR3 sequence reads: CASSPDRGTDTQYF. The CDR3, as DNA: TGTGCCAGCAGCCCGGACAGGGGCACAGATACGCAGTATTTT.

The V gene is TRBV10-2, the J gene TRBJ1-5, with D uncertain. This CDR3 is built from 11 residues. The germline V gene has CDR1 WSHSY and CDR2 SAAADI. V gave up 5 bases and J gave up 4 bases, with 3 bases separating them. CDR3 bases: TGCGCCAGCAGTCCTAATCAGCCCCAGCATTTT. It specifies CASSPNQPQHF.

V is TRBV2 and J is TRBJ1-4, with D tentatively TRBD1 (6 bases). The CDR3 covers 14 residues. The V gene's germline CDR1 is SNHLY and CDR2 FYNNEI. Trimming took off 5 bases at V and 6 bases at J, with 13 bases between the two ends. The CDR3 loop is CASSPDRLDEKLFF. The CDR3 bases are TGTGCCAGCAGTCCCGACAGGCTCGATGAAAAACTGTTTTTT.

This clone was observed a few times. V usage is TRBV7-9 and J usage is TRBJ2-1; no clear D. Trimming removed 6 bases at V and 7 bases at J, with 10 bases between. The CDR3 is made up of 12 amino acids. From germline, CDR1 is SEHNR and CDR2 FQNEAQ (reference sequence). CDR3 in amino acids: CASSFTRNEQFF. For the CDR3, the DNA is TGTGCCAGCAGTTTTACGAGGAATGAGCAGTTCTTC.

The chain links TRBV27 to TRBJ2-7; D call uncertain. Germline V gives CDR1 MNHEY, CDR2 SMNVEV (reference sequence). Trimming removed 2 bases at V and 0 bases at J, with 8 bases between. The CDR3 has 14 residues. The CDR3 DNA reads TGTGCCAGCAGTTTACATCAGAGCTCCTACGAGCAGTACTTC. Translated, it gives CASSLHQSSYEQYF.

The CDR3 nucleotides read TGCGCCAGCAGCTTGGGACAGGTCCAAGAGACCCAGTACTTC. Translating it yields CASSLGQVQETQYF. The chain couples TRBV5-1 to TRBJ2-5; a possible D gene is TRBD1 (6 bases). With 0 bases removed from V and 1 base from J, the gap between germline ends came to 7 bases. Germline V gene sequence: CDR1 SGHRS, CDR2 YFSETQ. This CDR3 is built from 14 residues.

This clone was counted a single time. The chain joins TRBV19 to TRBJ2-3, with D perhaps TRBD1 (6 bases). The V gene lost 4 bases and the J gene lost 2 bases, with 13 bases spanning the gap. There are 15 residues in the CDR3. CDR1 LNHDA and CDR2 SQIVND come from the germline V gene (reference sequence). This CDR3 reads CASSTNRAPTDTQYF. CDR3 sequence (DNA): TGTGCCAGTAGTACCAACAGGGCCCCCACAGATACGCAGTATTTT.

This chain links TRBV10-3 with TRBJ2-1; possibly TRBD2 for D (6 bases). V was shortened by 6 bases and J by 6 bases, with 15 bases between the two germline ends. The CDR3 contains 14 residues. Germline CDR1 and CDR2: ENHRY and SYGVKD. The CDR3 region has the DNA TGTGCCATCAGGACCGGGAGTGCCTCCAATGAGCAGTTCTTC. Its protein is CAIRTGSASNEQFF.

To note about this clone: An end of the junction differs from the germline gene, which may be a read error. The chain has TRBV28 and TRBJ1-5; D is unclear. The CDR3 consists of 13 residues. Germline lookup yields CDR1 MDHEN and CDR2 SYDVKM. CDR3 loop: CATTSYSTQPQHF. The CDR3 DNA is TGTGCCACCACAAGCTATAGCACTCAGCCCCAGCATTTT.

This chain connects TRBV2 to TRBJ2-7; 7 nucleotides align to TRBD1. The trim removed 8 bases at V and 5 bases at J, leaving 3 bases unmatched. From germline, CDR1 is SNHLY and CDR2 FYNNEI. The CDR3 sequence is 11 residues long. The CDR3 loop reads CASPDRNEQYF. The CDR3 bases are TGTGCCAGCCCGGACAGGAACGAGCAGTACTTC.

The rearrangement links TRBV14 to TRBJ2-1; 7 bases map to TRBD2. The CDR3 totals 14 residues. Trimming took 4 bases from V and 3 from J; bases not matched to a gene: 3. Per the germline V gene, CDR1 is SGHDN and CDR2 is FVKESK. CDR3 region: CASSLRDYYNEQFF. Written as DNA, the CDR3 is TGTGCCAGCAGCCTCCGGGACTACTACAATGAGCAGTTCTTC. The full variable domain, its missing parts supplied by reference TRBV14 and TRBJ2-1, is EAGVTQFPSHSVIEKGQTVTLRCDPISGHDNLYWYRRVMGKEIKFLLHFVKESKQDESGMPNNRFLAERTGGTYSTLKVQPAELEDSGVYFCASSLRDYYNEQFFGPGTRLTVL.

J is TRBJ1-1 and V is TRBV6-5; the match to TRBD1 covers 7 bases. The trim removed 4 bases at V and 10 bases at J, leaving 12 bases unmatched. This CDR3 spans 14 amino acids. From germline, CDR1 is MNHEY and CDR2 SVGAGI. CDR3 nucleotide sequence: TGTGCCAGCAGTTCCACCACGACAGGGAAAGGAGCTTTCTTT. Amino acids: CASSSTTTGKGAFF.

A single count supports this clone. The gene calls are TRBV7-3 and TRBJ2-5; D perhaps matches TRBD2 (6 bases). Trimming took off 3 bases at V and 5 bases at J, with 13 bases between the two ends. Germline V gene data show CDR1 as SGHTA and CDR2 as FQGTGA. CDR3 length: 14 residues. CDR3 loop: CASSFLAKGETQYF. CDR3 DNA sequence: TGTGCCAGCAGCTTCCTAGCGAAAGGGGAGACCCAGTACTTC.

V gene TRBV18 combines with J gene TRBJ2-1, with 13 bases lining up with TRBD2. The CDR3 is 18 residues long. The germline V gene encodes CDR1 KGHSH and CDR2 LQKENI. V trimming: 3 bases; J trimming: 7 bases; junction bases outside the gene matches: 12. The DNA of the CDR3 is TGTGCCAGCTCACCTACCACTAGCGGGAGGGCTGTGGCGAATGAGCAGTTCTTC. As protein: CASSPTTSGRAVANEQFF.

V gene TRBV18 combines with J gene TRBJ1-5, with TRBD1 identical over 7 bases. V was clipped by 8 bases and J by 0 bases; unmatched bases: 10. From germline, CDR1 is KGHSH and CDR2 LQKENI. This CDR3 spans 16 amino acids. CDR3 nucleotide sequence: TGTGCCAGCGCAGGGGGTGTATCCCTTAGCAATCAGCCCCAGCATTTT. It yields the protein CASAGGVSLSNQPQHF.